The clone carrying this TCR beta chain was counted between two and nine times. These data originate in a study of blood T cell repertoires in COVID-19. It was during active infection that Seattle patients were enrolled and then longitudinally followed. Profiling relied on immunoSEQ multiplex PCR, and the TCRdb table lists in-frame clones only, not all of them. Counted here are 300,000 or so clones, 91% occurring once; the ten biggest clones make up about 2.2%. This CDR3 comprises 15 residues. The germline gives CDR1 LNHDA, CDR2 SQIVND (reference sequence). The ends were cut back, 5 bases at V and 7 bases at J, with 18 bases in the middle.

This clonotype was sampled from a woman younger than 45 with COVID-19, enrolled during active disease. The V call is TRBV19, the J call TRBJ2-1, with D perhaps matching TRBD2 (5 bases). Sequenced input: peripheral blood. The CDR3 here is CASSESLAQGNEQFF. In nucleotides, the CDR3 is TGTGCCAGTAGTGAGAGTCTAGCTCAAGGAAATGAGCAGTTCTTC.